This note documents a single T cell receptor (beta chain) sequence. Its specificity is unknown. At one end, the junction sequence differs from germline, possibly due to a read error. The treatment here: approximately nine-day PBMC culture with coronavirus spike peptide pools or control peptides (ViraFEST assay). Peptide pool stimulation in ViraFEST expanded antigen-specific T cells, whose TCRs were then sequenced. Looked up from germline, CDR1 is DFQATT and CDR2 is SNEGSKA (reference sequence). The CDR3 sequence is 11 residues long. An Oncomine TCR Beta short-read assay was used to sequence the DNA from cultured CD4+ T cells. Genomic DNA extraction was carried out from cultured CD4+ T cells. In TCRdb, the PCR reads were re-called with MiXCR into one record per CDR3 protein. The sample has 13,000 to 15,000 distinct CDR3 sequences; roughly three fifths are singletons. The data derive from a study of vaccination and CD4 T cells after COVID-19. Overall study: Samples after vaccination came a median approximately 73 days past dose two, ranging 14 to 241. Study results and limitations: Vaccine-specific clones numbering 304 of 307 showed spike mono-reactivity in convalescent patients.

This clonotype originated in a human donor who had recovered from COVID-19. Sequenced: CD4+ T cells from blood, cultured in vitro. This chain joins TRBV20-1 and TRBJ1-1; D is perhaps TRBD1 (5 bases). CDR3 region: CSAVGDPEDFF. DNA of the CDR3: TGCAGTGCTGTAGGGGATCCTGAAGATTTCTTT.